This TCR beta chain was observed in a study of cytomegalovirus exposure and HLA in healthy donors. 60 Vbeta and 13 Jbeta primers were used in PCR. The data were produced by immunoSEQ multiplex PCR, yet TCRdb's version contains in-frame clones alone and is incomplete. The table records 120,000 or so clones, 80% to 90% of them present only once. Study outcomes and limitations: In a later analysis, most CMV-associated TCR beta chains appeared HLA-restricted.

Germline V lookup: CDR1 SGHTA, CDR2 FQGTGA. The CDR3 has 15 amino acids. Trimming took 6 bases from V and 4 from J; bases not matched to a gene: 6. Concerning this clone: No antigen is known for it.

The chain recombines TRBV7-3 with TRBJ2-3; 11 bases align to TRBD2. The sample consisted of PBMCs. This clonotype was sampled from a male donor in good health and CMV-seropositive. CDR3 in DNA: TGTGCCAGCAGAAGGGTAGCGGGAGGGCCAGATACGCAGTATTTT. Translated: CASRRVAGGPDTQYF.